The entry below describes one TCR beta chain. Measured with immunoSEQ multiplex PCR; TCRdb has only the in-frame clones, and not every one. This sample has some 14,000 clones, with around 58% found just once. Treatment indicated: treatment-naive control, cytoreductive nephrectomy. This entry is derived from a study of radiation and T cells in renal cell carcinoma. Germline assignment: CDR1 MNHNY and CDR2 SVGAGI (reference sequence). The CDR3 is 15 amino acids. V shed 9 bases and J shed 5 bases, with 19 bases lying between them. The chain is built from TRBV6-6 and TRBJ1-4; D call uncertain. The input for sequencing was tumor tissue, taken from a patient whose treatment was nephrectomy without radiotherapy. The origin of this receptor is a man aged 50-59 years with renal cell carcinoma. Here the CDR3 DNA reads TGTGCCAGTCAACCTGGTAGGCGGGAGAATGAAAAACTGTTTTTT. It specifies CASQPGRRENEKLFF.